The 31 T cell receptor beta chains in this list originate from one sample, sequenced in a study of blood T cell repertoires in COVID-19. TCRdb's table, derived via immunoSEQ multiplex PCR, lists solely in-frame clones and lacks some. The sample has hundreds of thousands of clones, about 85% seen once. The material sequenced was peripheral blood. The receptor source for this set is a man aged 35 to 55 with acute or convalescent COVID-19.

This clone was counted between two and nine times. This chain's CDR3 is CSGGGNTEAFF. The CDR3 DNA sequence: TGCAGCGGAGGGGGCAACACTGAAGCTTTCTTT. V and J are TRBV29-1 and TRBJ1-1; 7 nucleotides agree with TRBD1. Germline CDR1 and CDR2: SQVTM and ANQGSEA. With V trimmed by 7 bases and J by 2 bases, 1 base remained unmatched. The CDR3 length is 11 residues.

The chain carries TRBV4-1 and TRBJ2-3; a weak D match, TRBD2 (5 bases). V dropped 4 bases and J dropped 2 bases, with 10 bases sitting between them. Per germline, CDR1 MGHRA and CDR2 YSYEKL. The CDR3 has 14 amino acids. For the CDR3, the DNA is TGCGCCAGCAGCCCAGCTAGCCCCACAGATACGCAGTATTTT. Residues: CASSPASPTDTQYF.

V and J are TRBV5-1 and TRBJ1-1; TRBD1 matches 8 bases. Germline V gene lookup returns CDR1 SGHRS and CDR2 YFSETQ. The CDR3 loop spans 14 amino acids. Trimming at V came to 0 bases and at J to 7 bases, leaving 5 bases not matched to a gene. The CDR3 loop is CASSLAVGTGEAFF. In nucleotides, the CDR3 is TGCGCCAGCAGCTTGGCCGTCGGGACAGGTGAAGCTTTCTTT.

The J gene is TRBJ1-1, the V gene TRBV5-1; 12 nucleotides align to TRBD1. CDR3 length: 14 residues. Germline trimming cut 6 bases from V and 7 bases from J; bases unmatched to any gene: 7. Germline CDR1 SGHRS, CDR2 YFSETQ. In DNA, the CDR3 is TGCGCCAGCATCTCCGGGACAGGGGGCGTTGAAGCTTTCTTT. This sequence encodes CASISGTGGVEAFF.

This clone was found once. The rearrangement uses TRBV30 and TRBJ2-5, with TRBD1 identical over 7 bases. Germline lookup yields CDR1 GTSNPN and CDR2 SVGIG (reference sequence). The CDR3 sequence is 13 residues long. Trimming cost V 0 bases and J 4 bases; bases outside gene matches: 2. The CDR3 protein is CAWSVDRAETQYF. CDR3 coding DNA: TGTGCCTGGAGTGTAGACAGGGCAGAGACCCAGTACTTC.

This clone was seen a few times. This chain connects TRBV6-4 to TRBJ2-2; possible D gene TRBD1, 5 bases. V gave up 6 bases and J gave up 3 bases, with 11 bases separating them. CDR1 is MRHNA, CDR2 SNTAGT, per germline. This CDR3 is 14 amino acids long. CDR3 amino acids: CASSQGLDTGELFF. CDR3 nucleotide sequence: TGTGCCAGCAGCCAGGGCCTCGACACCGGGGAGCTGTTTTTT.

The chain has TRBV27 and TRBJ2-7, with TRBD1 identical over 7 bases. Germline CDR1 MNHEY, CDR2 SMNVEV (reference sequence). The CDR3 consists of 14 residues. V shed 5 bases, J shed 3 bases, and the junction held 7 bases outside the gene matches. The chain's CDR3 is CASSMTGRDYEQYF. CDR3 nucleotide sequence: TGTGCCAGCAGTATGACAGGGCGAGACTACGAGCAGTACTTC.

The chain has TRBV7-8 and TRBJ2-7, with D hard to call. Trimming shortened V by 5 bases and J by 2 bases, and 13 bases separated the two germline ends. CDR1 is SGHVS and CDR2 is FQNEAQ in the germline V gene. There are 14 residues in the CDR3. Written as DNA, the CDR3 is TGTGCCAGCAGCCCCAGGTACCTGACCTACGAGCAGTACTTC. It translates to CASSPRYLTYEQYF.

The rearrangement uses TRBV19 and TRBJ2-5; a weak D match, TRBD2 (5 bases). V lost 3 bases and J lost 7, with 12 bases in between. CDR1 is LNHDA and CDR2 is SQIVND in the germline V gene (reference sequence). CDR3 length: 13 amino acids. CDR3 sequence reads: CASSISGIGTQYF. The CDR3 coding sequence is TGTGCCAGTAGTATTTCCGGGATCGGGACCCAGTACTTC.

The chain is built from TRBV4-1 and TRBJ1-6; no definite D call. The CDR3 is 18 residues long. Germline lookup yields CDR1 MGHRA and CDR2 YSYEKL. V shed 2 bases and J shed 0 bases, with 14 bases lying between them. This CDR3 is CASSQLVPGNSYNSPLHF. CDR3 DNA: TGCGCCAGCAGCCAACTGGTCCCCGGTAACTCCTATAATTCACCCCTCCACTTT.

The CDR3 loop is CSVSGGGTYEQYF. DNA of the CDR3: TGCAGCGTTAGCGGGGGAGGGACCTACGAGCAGTACTTC. This chain links TRBV29-1 with TRBJ2-7; 8 bases align to TRBD2. This CDR3 is built from 13 residues. CDR1 SQVTM and CDR2 ANQGSEA come from the germline V gene. With V trimmed by 5 bases and J by 2 bases, 5 bases remained unmatched.

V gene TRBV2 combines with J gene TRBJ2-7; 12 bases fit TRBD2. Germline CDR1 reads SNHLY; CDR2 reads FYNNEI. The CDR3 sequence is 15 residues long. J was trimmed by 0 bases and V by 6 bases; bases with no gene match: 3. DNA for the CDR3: TGTGCCAGCAGGATGGGACTAGCGGGCTCCTACGAGCAGTACTTC. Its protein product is CASRMGLAGSYEQYF. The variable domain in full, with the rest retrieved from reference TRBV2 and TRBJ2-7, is EPEVTQTPSHQVTQMGQEVILRCVPISNHLYFYWYRQILGQKVEFLVSFYNNEISEKSEIFDDQFSVERPDGSNFTLKIRSTKLEDSAMYFCASRMGLAGSYEQYFGPGTRLTVT.

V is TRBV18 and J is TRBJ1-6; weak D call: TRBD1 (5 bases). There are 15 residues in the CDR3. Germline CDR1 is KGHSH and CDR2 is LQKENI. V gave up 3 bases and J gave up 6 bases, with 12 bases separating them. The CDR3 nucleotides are TGTGCCAGCTCACCTTTCGGGGGAACTAATTCACCCCTCCACTTT. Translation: CASSPFGGTNSPLHF.

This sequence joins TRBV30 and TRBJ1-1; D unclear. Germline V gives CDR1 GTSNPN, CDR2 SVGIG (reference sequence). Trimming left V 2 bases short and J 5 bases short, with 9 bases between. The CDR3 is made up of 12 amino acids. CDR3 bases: TGTGCCTGGAGTAAGATCGGGACTGAAGCTTTCTTT. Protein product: CAWSKIGTEAFF.

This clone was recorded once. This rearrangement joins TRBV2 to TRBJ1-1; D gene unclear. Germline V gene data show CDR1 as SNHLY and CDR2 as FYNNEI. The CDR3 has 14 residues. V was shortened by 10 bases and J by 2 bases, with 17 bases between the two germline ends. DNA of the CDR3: TGTGCCACCAGACTGGGCAGGCCCAACACTGAAGCTTTCTTT. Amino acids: CATRLGRPNTEAFF.

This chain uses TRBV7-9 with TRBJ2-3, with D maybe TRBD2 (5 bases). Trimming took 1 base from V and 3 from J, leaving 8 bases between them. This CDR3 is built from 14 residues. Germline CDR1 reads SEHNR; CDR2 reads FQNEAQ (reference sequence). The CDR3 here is CASSLGGDTDTQYF. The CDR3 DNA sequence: TGTGCCAGCAGCTTAGGGGGAGATACAGATACGCAGTATTTT.

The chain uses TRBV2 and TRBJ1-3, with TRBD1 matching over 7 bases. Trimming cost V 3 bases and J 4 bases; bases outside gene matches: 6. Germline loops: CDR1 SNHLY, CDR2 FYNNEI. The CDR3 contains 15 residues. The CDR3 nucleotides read TGTGCCAGCAGTGACATACAGGGGAAGGGAAACACCATATATTTT. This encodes CASSDIQGKGNTIYF.

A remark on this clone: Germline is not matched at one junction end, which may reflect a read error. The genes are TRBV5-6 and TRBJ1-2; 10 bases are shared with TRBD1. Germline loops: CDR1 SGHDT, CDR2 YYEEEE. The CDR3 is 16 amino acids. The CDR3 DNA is TGTGCCAGCAGTTTGGGACAGGGGCTAGCTAACTATGGCTACACCTTC. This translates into CASSLGQGLANYGYTF.

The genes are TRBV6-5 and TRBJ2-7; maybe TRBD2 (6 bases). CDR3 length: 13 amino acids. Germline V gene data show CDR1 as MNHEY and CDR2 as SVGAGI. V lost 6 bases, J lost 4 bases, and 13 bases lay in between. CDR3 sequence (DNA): TGTGCCAGCAGGGGGACTCTCCCTTACGAGCAGTACTTC. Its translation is CASRGTLPYEQYF.

CDR3 loop: CAWSGGRFNQPQHF. The CDR3 DNA follows: TGTGCCTGGAGTGGGGGGAGGTTTAATCAGCCCCAGCATTTT. The chain couples TRBV30 to TRBJ1-5; perhaps TRBD1 as D (5 bases). This CDR3 has 14 residues. V lost 1 base and J lost 4, with 11 bases in between. Germline V gives CDR1 GTSNPN, CDR2 SVGIG (reference sequence).

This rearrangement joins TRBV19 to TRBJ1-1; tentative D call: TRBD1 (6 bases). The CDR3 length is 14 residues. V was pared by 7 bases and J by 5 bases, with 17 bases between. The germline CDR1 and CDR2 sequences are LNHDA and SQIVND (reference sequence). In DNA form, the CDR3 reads TGTGCCAGTATCAAAGGGGGACACGATACTGAAGCTTTCTTT. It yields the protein CASIKGGHDTEAFF.

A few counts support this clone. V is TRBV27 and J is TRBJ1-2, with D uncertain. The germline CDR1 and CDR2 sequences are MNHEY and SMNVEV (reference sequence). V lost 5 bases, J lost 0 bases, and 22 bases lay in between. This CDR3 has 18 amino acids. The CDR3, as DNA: TGTGCCAGCAGTCCCCTTAAGCTCGAGGGCAGCTCTAACTATGGCTACACCTTC. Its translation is CASSPLKLEGSSNYGYTF.

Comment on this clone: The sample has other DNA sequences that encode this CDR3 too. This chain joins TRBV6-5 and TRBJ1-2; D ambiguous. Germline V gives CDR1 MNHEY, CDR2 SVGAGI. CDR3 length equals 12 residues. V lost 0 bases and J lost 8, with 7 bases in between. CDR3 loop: CASSYSTGGYTF. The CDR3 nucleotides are TGTGCCAGCAGTTACTCGACCGGGGGCTACACCTTC.

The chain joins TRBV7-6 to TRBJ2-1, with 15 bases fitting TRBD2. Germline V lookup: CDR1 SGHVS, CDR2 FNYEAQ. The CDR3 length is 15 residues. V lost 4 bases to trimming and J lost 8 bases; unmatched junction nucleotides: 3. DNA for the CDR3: TGTGCCAGCAGCTGGACTAGCGGGGGGGCCTATGAGCAGTTCTTC. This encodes CASSWTSGGAYEQFF.

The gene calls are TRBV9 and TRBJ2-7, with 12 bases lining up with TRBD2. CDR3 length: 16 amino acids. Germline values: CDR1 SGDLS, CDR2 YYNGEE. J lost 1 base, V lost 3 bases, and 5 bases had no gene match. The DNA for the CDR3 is TGTGCCAGCAGCGGGGGGACTAGCGGGTTTTCCTACGAGCAGTACTTC. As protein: CASSGGTSGFSYEQYF.

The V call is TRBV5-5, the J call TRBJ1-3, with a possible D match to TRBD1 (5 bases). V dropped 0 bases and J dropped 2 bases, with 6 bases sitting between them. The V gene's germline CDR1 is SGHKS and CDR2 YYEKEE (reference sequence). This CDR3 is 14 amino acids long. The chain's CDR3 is CASSLVGAGNTIYF. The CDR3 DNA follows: TGTGCCAGCAGCTTGGTAGGGGCTGGAAACACCATATATTTT.

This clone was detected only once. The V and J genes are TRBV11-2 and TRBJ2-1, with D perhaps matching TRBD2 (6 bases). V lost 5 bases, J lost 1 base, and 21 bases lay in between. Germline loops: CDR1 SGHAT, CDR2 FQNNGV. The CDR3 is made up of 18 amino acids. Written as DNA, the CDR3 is TGTGCCAGCAGCCGGCGGTTCGGGGGAGACACATCCTACAATGAGCAGTTCTTC. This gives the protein CASSRRFGGDTSYNEQFF. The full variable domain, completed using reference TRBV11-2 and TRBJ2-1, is EAGVAQSPRYKIIEKRQSVAFWCNPISGHATLYWYQQILGQGPKLLIQFQNNGVVDDSQLPKDRFSAERLKGVDSTLKIQPAKLEDSAVYLCASSRRFGGDTSYNEQFFGPGTRLTVL.

CDR3 loop: CASSFQRQPQHF. As DNA, the CDR3 is TGTGCCAGCAGTTTTCAGCGTCAGCCCCAGCATTTT. The chain carries TRBV28 and TRBJ1-5; no clear D. V was pared by 3 bases and J by 6 bases, with 6 bases between. Germline CDR1 and CDR2: MDHEN and SYDVKM. The CDR3 consists of 12 residues.

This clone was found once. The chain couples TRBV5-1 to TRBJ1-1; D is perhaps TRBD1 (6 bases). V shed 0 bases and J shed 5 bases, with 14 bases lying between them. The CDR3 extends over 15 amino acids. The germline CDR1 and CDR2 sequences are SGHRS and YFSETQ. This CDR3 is CASSLVRGAVTEAFF. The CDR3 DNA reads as TGCGCCAGCAGCTTGGTTCGGGGGGCGGTAACTGAAGCTTTCTTT.

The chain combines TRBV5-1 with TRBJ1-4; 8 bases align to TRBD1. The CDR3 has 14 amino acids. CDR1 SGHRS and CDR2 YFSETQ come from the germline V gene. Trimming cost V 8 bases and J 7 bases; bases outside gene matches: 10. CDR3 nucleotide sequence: TGCGCCAGTCACGCAGGGGGCATGGGTGAAAAACTGTTTTTT. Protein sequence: CASHAGGMGEKLFF.

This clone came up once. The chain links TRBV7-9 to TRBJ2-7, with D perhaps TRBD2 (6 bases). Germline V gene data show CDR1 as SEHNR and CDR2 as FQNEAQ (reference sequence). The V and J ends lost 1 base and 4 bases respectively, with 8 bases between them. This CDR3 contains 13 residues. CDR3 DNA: TGTGCCAGCAGCTTAGATAGCGGTTACGAGCAGTACTTC. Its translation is CASSLDSGYEQYF.